What follows is one T cell receptor beta chain and its context. Antigen unknown. This CDR3 comprises 14 residues. The V segment lost 4 bases and the J segment 8 bases; nucleotides outside the gene matches: 9. The germline V gene encodes CDR1 SGHTS and CDR2 YDEGEE. This entry comes from a study of shared clonotypes between healthy human individuals. At the deep level, the assay was run. Only in-frame clones appear in the TCRdb table, and some are missing; sequencing was by immunoSEQ multiplex PCR. The sample lists around 600,000 clones; almost 97% were seen once. Overall study findings and caveats: Inspection by rarefaction showed sorted-subset sequencing to be incomplete despite large depth.

The TCR was taken from a woman under 40 in good health. V usage is TRBV5-8 and J usage is TRBJ2-1, with 7 nucleotides matching TRBD2. Material for sequencing was naive CD4+ T cells sorted from blood. Described subset: CD45RA+ positively selected. In DNA form, the CDR3 reads TGTGCCAGCAGCCCCGGGACGAGCGGGGATGAGCAGTTCTTC. Translating it yields CASSPGTSGDEQFF.